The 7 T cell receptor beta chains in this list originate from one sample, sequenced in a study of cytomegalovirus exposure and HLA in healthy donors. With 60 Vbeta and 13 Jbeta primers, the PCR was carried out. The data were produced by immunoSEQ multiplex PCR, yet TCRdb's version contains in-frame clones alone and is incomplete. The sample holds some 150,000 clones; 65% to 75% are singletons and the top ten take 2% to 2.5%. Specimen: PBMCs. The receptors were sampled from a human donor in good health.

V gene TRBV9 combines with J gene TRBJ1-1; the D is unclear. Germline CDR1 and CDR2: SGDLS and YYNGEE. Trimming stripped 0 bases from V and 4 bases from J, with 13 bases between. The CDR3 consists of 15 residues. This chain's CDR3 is CASSVVASGATEAFF. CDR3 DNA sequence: TGTGCCAGCAGCGTAGTTGCGTCGGGAGCCACTGAAGCTTTCTTT. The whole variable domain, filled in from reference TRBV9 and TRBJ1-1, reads DSGVTQTPKHLITATGQRVTLRCSPRSGDLSVYWYQQSLDQGLQFLIQYYNGEERAKGNILERFSAQQFPDLHSELNLSSLELGDSALYFCASSVVASGATEAFFGQGTRLTVV.

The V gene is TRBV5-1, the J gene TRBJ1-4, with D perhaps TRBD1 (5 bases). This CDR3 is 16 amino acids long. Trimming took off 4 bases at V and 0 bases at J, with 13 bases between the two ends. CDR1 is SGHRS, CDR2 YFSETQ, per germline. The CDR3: CASSPGGGATNEKLFF. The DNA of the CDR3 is TGCGCCAGCAGCCCGGGGGGGGGAGCAACTAATGAAAAACTGTTTTTT.

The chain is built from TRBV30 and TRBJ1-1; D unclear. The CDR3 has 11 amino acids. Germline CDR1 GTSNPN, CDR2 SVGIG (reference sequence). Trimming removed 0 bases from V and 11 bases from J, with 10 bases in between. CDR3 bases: TGTGCCTGGAGTGTACGAGGGTTTGCTTTCTTT. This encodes CAWSVRGFAFF.

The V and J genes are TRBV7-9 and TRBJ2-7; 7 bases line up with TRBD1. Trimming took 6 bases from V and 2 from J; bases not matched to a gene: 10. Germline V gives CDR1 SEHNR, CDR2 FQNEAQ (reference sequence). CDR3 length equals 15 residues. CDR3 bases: TGTGCCAGCAGTTTGGACGGGACAGTAACCTACGAGCAGTACTTC. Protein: CASSLDGTVTYEQYF.

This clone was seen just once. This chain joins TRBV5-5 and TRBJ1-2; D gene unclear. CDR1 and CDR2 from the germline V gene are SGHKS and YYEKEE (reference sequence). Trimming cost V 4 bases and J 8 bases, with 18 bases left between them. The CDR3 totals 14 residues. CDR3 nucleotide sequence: TGTGCCAGCAGCACCCCGGGGAGGGCCGGCGGCTACACCTTC. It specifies CASSTPGRAGGYTF.

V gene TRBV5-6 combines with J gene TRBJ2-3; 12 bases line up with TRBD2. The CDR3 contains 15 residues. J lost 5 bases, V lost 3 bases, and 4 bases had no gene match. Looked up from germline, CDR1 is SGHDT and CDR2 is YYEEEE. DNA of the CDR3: TGTGCCAGCAGCTCCACTAGCGGGGGGTTAGATACGCAGTATTTT. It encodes CASSSTSGGLDTQYF.

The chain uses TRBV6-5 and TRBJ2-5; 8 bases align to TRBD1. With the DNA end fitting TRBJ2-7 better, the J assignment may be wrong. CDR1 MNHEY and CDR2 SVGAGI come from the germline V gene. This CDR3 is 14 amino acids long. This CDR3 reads CASSYGQGPYEQYF. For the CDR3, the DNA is TGTGCCAGCAGTTATGGACAGGGCCCCTACGAGCAGTACTTC.